This T cell receptor (beta chain) was identified in a study of T-cell reconstitution after alpha-beta-depleted transplantation in children. The J segment lost 8 bases and the V segment lost 2 bases, leaving 3 bases of the junction unmatched. The germline V gene has CDR1 MNHEY and CDR2 SVGAGI. CDR3 length: 14 amino acids. At least ten counts were recorded for this clonotype. Unique molecular identifiers were used to barcode this TCRbeta library. MiXCR, run by TCRdb on the PCR reads, gives a single entry per CDR3 protein. The sample shows 350,000 to 450,000 distinct CDR3 sequences, 10% to 15% of them seen only once.

The sequenced sample was PBMCs, obtained from the stem cell graft. The TCR originated in a human donor who donated a stem cell graft to a child with Fanconi anemia. This chain joins TRBV6-5 and TRBJ2-1; 10 bases are a match to TRBD1. CDR3 DNA: TGTGCCAGCAGTTACCGGGGGACAGGGGATGAGCAGTTCTTC. Its translation is CASSYRGTGDEQFF.